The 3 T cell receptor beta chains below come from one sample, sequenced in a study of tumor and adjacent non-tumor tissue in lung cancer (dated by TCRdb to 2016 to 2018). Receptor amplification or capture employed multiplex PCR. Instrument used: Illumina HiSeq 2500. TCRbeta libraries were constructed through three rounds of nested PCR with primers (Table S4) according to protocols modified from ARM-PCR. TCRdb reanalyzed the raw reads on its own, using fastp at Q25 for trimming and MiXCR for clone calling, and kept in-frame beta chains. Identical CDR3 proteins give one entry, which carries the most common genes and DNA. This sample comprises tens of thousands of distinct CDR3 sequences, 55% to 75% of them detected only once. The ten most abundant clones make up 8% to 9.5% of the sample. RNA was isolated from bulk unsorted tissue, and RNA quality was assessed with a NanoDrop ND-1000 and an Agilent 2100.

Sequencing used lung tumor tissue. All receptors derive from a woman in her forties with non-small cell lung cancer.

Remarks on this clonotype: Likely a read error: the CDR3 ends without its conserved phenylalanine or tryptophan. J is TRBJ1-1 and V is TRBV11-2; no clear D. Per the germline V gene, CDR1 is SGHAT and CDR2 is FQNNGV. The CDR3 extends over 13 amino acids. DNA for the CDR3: TGTGCTAGCAGCCCTTGGGGGAACACTGAAGCTTTCCTT. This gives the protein CASSPWGNTEAFL.

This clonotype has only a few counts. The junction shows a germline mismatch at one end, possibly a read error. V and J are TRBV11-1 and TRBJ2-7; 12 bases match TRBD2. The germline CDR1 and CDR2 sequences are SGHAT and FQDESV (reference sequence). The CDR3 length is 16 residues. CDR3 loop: CASSIGTSGLYNEQYF. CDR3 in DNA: TGTGCTAGCAGCATCGGGACTAGCGGGTTATACAACGAGCAGTACTTC.

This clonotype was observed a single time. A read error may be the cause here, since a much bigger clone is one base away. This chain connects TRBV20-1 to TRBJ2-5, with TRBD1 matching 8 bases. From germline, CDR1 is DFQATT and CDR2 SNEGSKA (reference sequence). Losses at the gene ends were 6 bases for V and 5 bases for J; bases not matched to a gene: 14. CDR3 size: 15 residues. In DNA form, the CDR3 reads TGCAGTGCCCAGGGGGCGCAGGGCATAGGCGAGACCCAGTACTTC. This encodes CSAQGAQGIGETQYF.